Below are 19 T cell receptor beta chains sequenced from a single sample in a study of circulating and synovial CD4+ cells in juvenile arthritis. The method was immunoSEQ multiplex PCR; TCRdb's version includes in-frame clones alone and lacks a portion of them. The data contain about 32,000 clones, nearly 95% of them seen just once; the ten biggest clones take up roughly 0.69%. The sample consisted of CD4+ T cells from blood. The receptors originated from a human donor with juvenile idiopathic arthritis.

The chain uses TRBV13 and TRBJ1-1; maybe TRBD1 (6 bases). V lost 2 bases and J lost 3, with 7 bases in between. The germline CDR1 and CDR2 sequences are PRHDT and FYEKMQ (reference sequence). The CDR3 is 13 residues long. The CDR3 loop is CASSLPGDTEAFF. The CDR3 DNA sequence: TGTGCCAGCAGCTTACCAGGGGACACTGAAGCTTTCTTT.

The chain links TRBV14 to TRBJ2-3, with 11 bases identical to TRBD2. Germline lookup yields CDR1 SGHDN and CDR2 FVKESK. J was trimmed by 2 bases and V by 1 base; bases with no gene match: 17. This CDR3 region has 21 residues. In DNA form, the CDR3 reads TGTGCCAGCAGCCAAGTATCCGGGACTAGCGGACCCCGGGGGAACACAGATACGCAGTATTTT. Its translation is CASSQVSGTSGPRGNTDTQYF.

The V call is TRBV6-5, the J call TRBJ2-1, with 8 bases identical to TRBD1. The CDR3 has 14 residues. Per germline, CDR1 MNHEY and CDR2 SVGAGI. V lost 5 bases, J lost 4 bases, and 4 bases stayed unmatched. CDR3 bases: TGTGCCAGCAGTCAACAGGGGGGTTACAATGAGCAGTTCTTC. Amino acid sequence: CASSQQGGYNEQFF.

V is TRBV7-8 and J is TRBJ2-3; 13 positions agree with TRBD2. V lost 5 bases, J lost 0 bases, and 14 bases stayed unmatched. Per germline, CDR1 SGHVS and CDR2 FQNEAQ. CDR3 length equals 20 residues. Written as DNA, the CDR3 is TGTGCCAGCAGCCCCCGACTAGCGGGGGGCCTCCGAACCAGCACAGATACGCAGTATTTT. Its translation: CASSPRLAGGLRTSTDTQYF.

The V and J genes are TRBV7-2 and TRBJ2-7, with D maybe TRBD1 (6 bases). The ends were cut back, 6 bases at V and 4 bases at J, with 19 bases in the middle. The CDR3 consists of 15 residues. In germline, CDR1 is SGHTA, CDR2 FQGNSA. The CDR3 DNA reads TGTGCCAGCAGTCGTCGCCGGGACAATAGTTACGAGCAGTACTTC. It encodes CASSRRRDNSYEQYF.

The sample holds a few counts of this clone. The chain carries TRBV6-5 and TRBJ2-7; 9 bases agree with TRBD2. With 2 bases clipped from V and 5 bases from J, the junction kept 4 bases outside the gene matches. The length of the CDR3 is 14 residues. The germline CDR1 and CDR2 sequences are MNHEY and SVGAGI. The CDR3 region has the DNA TGTGCCAGCAGTTACGGGCGGGGGGGCGACGAGCAGTACTTC. This codes for CASSYGRGGDEQYF.

The CDR3 nucleotides are TGTGCCAGCAGCTTTACAGGGACCTCCAGCAATCAGCCCCAGCATTTT. Its protein product is CASSFTGTSSNQPQHF. This chain connects TRBV5-4 to TRBJ1-5; possibly TRBD1 for D (6 bases). CDR1 and CDR2 from the germline V gene are SGHNT and YYREEE (reference sequence). The CDR3 has 16 residues. V lost 2 bases, J lost 1 base, and 13 bases lay in between.

The genes are TRBV7-8 and TRBJ1-1; tentative D call: TRBD1 (5 bases). The CDR3 is made up of 16 amino acids. Germline lookup yields CDR1 SGHVS and CDR2 FQNEAQ. V lost 4 bases, J lost 3 bases, and 18 bases lay in between. In nucleotides, the CDR3 is TGTGCCAGCAGCTACCGCAGGGTCGGACCCGACACTGAAGCTTTCTTT. Protein sequence: CASSYRRVGPDTEAFF.

The CDR3 bases are TGCGCCAGCAGCTCCCCTAGCGAAAGCTCCTACGAGCAGTACTTC. Translated, it gives CASSSPSESSYEQYF. The rearrangement uses TRBV5-1 and TRBJ2-7, with D perhaps TRBD2 (6 bases). Per the germline V gene, CDR1 is SGHRS and CDR2 is YFSETQ. The V end lost 3 bases, the J end lost 0 bases, and 13 bases lay between the germline ends. This CDR3 spans 15 amino acids.

V is TRBV4-1 and J is TRBJ2-1, with 7 bases aligning to TRBD2. Germline-derived CDR1 and CDR2 are MGHRA and YSYEKL. Trimming removed 7 bases from V and 7 bases from J; junction bases left unmatched: 16. CDR3 length: 16 residues. The CDR3 DNA reads TGCGCCAGCACCTGGGGGAGGGCCCCTTGGGCGAATGAGCAGTTCTTC. As protein: CASTWGRAPWANEQFF.

The rearrangement links TRBV27 to TRBJ2-3; TRBD2 agrees at 14 bases. The length of the CDR3 is 19 residues. Looked up from germline, CDR1 is MNHEY and CDR2 is SMNVEV (reference sequence). Trimming took 8 bases from V and 6 from J; bases not matched to a gene: 19. The CDR3 DNA sequence: TGTGCCAGCGCTTACGGACTAGCGGGGGGACTCTCGCGTCGGGATACGCAGTATTTT. This encodes CASAYGLAGGLSRRDTQYF.

The chain uses TRBV29-1 and TRBJ1-1; TRBD1 agrees at 7 bases. Trimming removed 7 bases from V and 11 bases from J; junction bases left unmatched: 22. CDR1 and CDR2 from the germline V gene are SQVTM and ANQGSEA. The CDR3 has 15 amino acids. The CDR3 nucleotides read TGCAGCGCCATAAGACCCGGGACATGGAGACAGGGTGCTTTCTTT. This encodes CSAIRPGTWRQGAFF.

The V call is TRBV5-4, the J call TRBJ1-1; D may be TRBD1 (5 bases). In germline, CDR1 is SGHNT, CDR2 YYREEE (reference sequence). V was trimmed by 6 bases and J by 1 base, leaving 10 bases between them. The CDR3 contains 13 residues. The DNA for the CDR3 is TGTGCCAGCAATCGTGACAGGAACACTGAAGCTTTCTTT. Amino acids: CASNRDRNTEAFF.

The chain employs TRBV6-6 and TRBJ2-3, with D hard to call. This CDR3 is built from 14 residues. Germline assignment: CDR1 MNHNY and CDR2 SVGAGI (reference sequence). The V gene lost 7 bases and the J gene lost 2 bases, with 13 bases spanning the gap. The CDR3 DNA reads as TGTGCCAGCAAGGCCCAGGTAAACACAGATACGCAGTATTTT. This gives the protein CASKAQVNTDTQYF.

This clone was counted a single time. The gene calls are TRBV19 and TRBJ1-3; possibly TRBD1 for D (5 bases). With 7 bases removed from V and 0 bases from J, the gap between germline ends came to 19 bases. Per germline, CDR1 LNHDA and CDR2 SQIVND (reference sequence). This CDR3 contains 17 residues. The CDR3, as DNA: TGTGCCAGTAAAAGGGGCAGTCCCCTTACCTCTGGAAACACCATATATTTT. Residues: CASKRGSPLTSGNTIYF.

The CDR3 spells CASSFHRGFYEQYF. The DNA of the CDR3 is TGTGCCAGCAGCTTCCACAGGGGGTTCTACGAGCAGTACTTC. The chain combines TRBV7-8 with TRBJ2-7; the match to TRBD1 covers 8 bases. Germline V CDR1 and CDR2: SGHVS, FQNEAQ. CDR3 length equals 14 residues. V gave up 3 bases and J gave up 3 bases; unmatched junction bases: 4.

This chain connects TRBV10-3 to TRBJ2-4; 10 bases are a match to TRBD2. The CDR3 runs 23 residues. With 7 bases clipped from V and 0 bases from J, the junction kept 27 bases outside the gene matches. Germline-derived CDR1 and CDR2 are ENHRY and SYGVKD. This CDR3 reads CAIKEGRGLLAGGPRLAKNIQYF. The CDR3 region has the DNA TGTGCCATCAAGGAGGGCAGGGGGTTGTTAGCGGGAGGCCCGAGGTTAGCCAAAAACATTCAGTACTTC.

CDR3 sequence (DNA): TGTGCCAGCAGTGTCGGACAGTCGAACACCGGGGAGCTGTTTTTT. It encodes CASSVGQSNTGELFF. V usage is TRBV28 and J usage is TRBJ2-2; D might be TRBD1 (6 bases). Germline V gene lookup returns CDR1 MDHEN and CDR2 SYDVKM. The CDR3 runs to 15 residues. With 5 bases removed from V and 0 bases from J, the gap between germline ends came to 10 bases. The full variable domain, its missing parts supplied by reference TRBV28 and TRBJ2-2, is DVKVTQSSRYLVKRTGEKVFLECVQDMDHENMFWYRQDPGLGLRLIYFSYDVKMKEKGDIPEGYSVSREKKERFSLILESASTNQTSMYLCASSVGQSNTGELFFGEGSRLTVL.

The V gene is TRBV7-8, the J gene TRBJ2-1; 8 nucleotides align to TRBD1. The CDR3 loop spans 14 amino acids. In germline, CDR1 is SGHVS, CDR2 FQNEAQ. With V trimmed by 4 bases and J by 8 bases, 7 bases remained unmatched. CDR3 sequence reads: CASSSGQGRYEQFF. The DNA of the CDR3 is TGTGCCAGCAGCTCAGGACAGGGTAGGTATGAGCAGTTCTTC.